Described below is a single T cell receptor beta chain sequence and its context. No antigen is known for it. The sample belongs to a study of graft-versus-host responses after intestinal transplantation. Study-wide context: Every transplant recipient was induced with anti-thymocyte globulin, then maintained on tacrolimus and steroids for two to four years.

Clones were sequenced by immunoSEQ multiplex PCR, and TCRdb holds only the in-frame ones, with some missing. The table has about 38,000 clones, less than 90% seen once. Study conclusions and caveats: Individuals carrying graft-donor T cell macrochimerism showed high graft-versus-host to host-versus-graft clonal ratios in allografts. Some GvH clones were seen earlier in gut or blood, suggesting intestinal origin.

CDR1 MDHEN and CDR2 SYDVKM come from the germline V gene. Trimming removed 6 bases at V and 5 bases at J, with 13 bases between. The CDR3 is made up of 13 amino acids. This specimen was PBMCs, taken about 1,000 days after transplant. The genes are TRBV28 and TRBJ2-5; D may be TRBD2 (6 bases). The TCR originated in a human patient who received an intestinal transplant, so some T cells may come from the graft donor. CDR3 DNA sequence: TGTGCCAGCAGCCCAGGAGGGGTGGAGACCCAGTACTTC. Encoded protein: CASSPGGVETQYF. The complete variable domain, with remaining parts taken from reference TRBV28 and TRBJ2-5, reads DVKVTQSSRYLVKRTGEKVFLECVQDMDHENMFWYRQDPGLGLRLIYFSYDVKMKEKGDIPEGYSVSREKKERFSLILESASTNQTSMYLCASSPGGVETQYFGPGTRLLVL.